This TCR beta chain came from a study of control samples from healthy donors and cancer patients. Germline-derived CDR1 and CDR2 are SGDLS and YYNGEE. V was cut by 7 bases and J by 1 base, with 15 bases left in between. This CDR3 has 15 amino acids. Produced via immunoSEQ multiplex PCR; TCRdb's table is partial and in-frame only. The table has around 150,000 clones, about 94% seen once; the top ten hold about 8.5%. The sequencing sample was made of blood. This chain connects TRBV9 to TRBJ1-3; D not resolved. The TCR originated in a woman aged 40 to 49 in good health. The DNA for the CDR3 is TGTGCCAGCGACGGCGGGGAACGATCTGGAAACACCATATATTTT. Translation: CASDGGERSGNTIYF. The complete variable domain, with remaining parts taken from reference TRBV9 and TRBJ1-3, reads DSGVTQTPKHLITATGQRVTLRCSPRSGDLSVYWYQQSLDQGLQFLIQYYNGEERAKGNILERFSAQQFPDLHSELNLSSLELGDSALYFCASDGGERSGNTIYFGEGSWLTVV.